The following is a T cell receptor beta chain sequence with its context. Per the authors' pipeline: Reference gene primers were amplified, and this amplification served to estimate nucleated cell counts. Clones were sequenced by immunoSEQ multiplex PCR, and TCRdb holds only the in-frame ones, with some missing. V and J calls and clone size follow that table, whereas D and trimming were derived from the DNA. The sample yields some 78,000 clones, 75% to 90% seen once. Germline CDR1 is SGHTA and CDR2 is FQGNSA. The CDR3 is 16 residues long. V lost 2 bases and J lost 7, with 18 bases in between. The sample belongs to a study of blood T cell repertoires in COVID-19. Study background: The samples span acute and convalescent COVID-19 from the United States, Italy and Spain. T cells, B-cell-depleted T cells, or PBMCs provided the cDNA or gDNA that served as material.

This chain joins TRBV7-2 and TRBJ2-1; tentatively, D is TRBD2 (6 bases). The source material was peripheral blood. The origin of this receptor is a man in his 60s with active or convalescent COVID-19. The CDR3 here is CASSLIGGPTGNEQFF. CDR3 nucleotides: TGTGCCAGCAGCTTAATCGGGGGACCAACGGGGAATGAGCAGTTCTTC.